The T cell receptor (beta chain) described here comes from a study of Ad26.COV2.S vaccination and SARS-CoV-2 variants. Study background: Within the COV1001 Ad26.COV2.S trial arm, the donor was enrolled. Whole-study results and caveats: Vaccinees and placebo recipients showed similar non-spike TCR breadth. The analyses of TCR breadth and depth may have understated the size of total T cell responses.

TCRdb keeps only in-frame clones here, not all; method: immunoSEQ multiplex PCR. The data contain roughly 700,000 clones, 89% of them singletons. CDR3 size: 15 residues. Germline lookup yields CDR1 LGHNA and CDR2 YSLEER. About this clone itself: The antigen is undetermined. Relative to the germline gene, one junction end is altered; a read error may explain this.

Regarding treatment: some 19 received Ad26.COV2.S at low or high dose, single or two shots; a few received placebo; per-sample allocation not given. Samples analyzed were those drawn on day 63 after the first vaccine or placebo injection. A Boston adult aged 18-55 years was the donor. The sequenced sample was peripheral blood, obtained in a trial of Ad26.COV2.S vaccine versus placebo. This rearrangement joins TRBV4-3 to TRBJ1-1, with D maybe TRBD1 (6 bases). The source of this sequence is a person between 18 and 65 years old who received the Ad26.COV2.S COVID-19 vaccine or a placebo. CDR3 in DNA: TGCGCCCGCAGCCCTCCGGGGGGGGCCAACACTGAAGCTTTCTTT. Protein sequence: CARSPPGGANTEAFF.